This T cell receptor (beta chain) appears in the sequencing data of a study of blood T cell repertoires in COVID-19. The overall study: Samples taken during acute and convalescent COVID-19 were collected in the United States, Italy and Spain. T cells, B-cell-depleted T cells, or PBMCs supplied cDNA or gDNA.

As originally analysed: Estimation of nucleated cell counts was performed using reference gene primer amplification. Only in-frame clones appear in the TCRdb table, and some are missing; sequencing was by immunoSEQ multiplex PCR. V, J and clone size are those of that table, while D and trimming were read from the DNA. The table lists 150,000 to 180,000 clones, about 90% of them singletons, with 0.45% to 0.65% in the top ten. The CDR3 is 14 amino acids. The ends lost 0 bases at V and 3 bases at J; junction bases unmatched: 1. The germline V gene encodes CDR1 SGDLS and CDR2 YYNGEE. The rearrangement uses TRBV9 and TRBJ2-3, with 7 nucleotides matching TRBD1. This receptor was taken from a man between 45 and 60 years old with acute or convalescent COVID-19. The sequenced material came from peripheral blood. CDR3 DNA: TGTGCCAGCAGCGTAGTCAGGGGGACAGATACGCAGTATTTT. Residues: CASSVVRGTDTQYF.